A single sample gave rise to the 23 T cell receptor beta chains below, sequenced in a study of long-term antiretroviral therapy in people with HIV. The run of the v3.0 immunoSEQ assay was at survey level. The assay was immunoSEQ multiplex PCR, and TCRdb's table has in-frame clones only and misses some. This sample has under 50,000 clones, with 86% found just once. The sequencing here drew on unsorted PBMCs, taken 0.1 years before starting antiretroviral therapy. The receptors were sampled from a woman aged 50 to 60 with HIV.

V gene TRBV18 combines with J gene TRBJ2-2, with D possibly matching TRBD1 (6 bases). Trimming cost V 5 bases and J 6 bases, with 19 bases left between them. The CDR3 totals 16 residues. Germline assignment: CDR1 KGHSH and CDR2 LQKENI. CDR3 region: CASSLRQDSSAGELFF. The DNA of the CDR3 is TGTGCCAGCTCATTAAGACAGGATTCCTCTGCCGGGGAGCTGTTTTTT.

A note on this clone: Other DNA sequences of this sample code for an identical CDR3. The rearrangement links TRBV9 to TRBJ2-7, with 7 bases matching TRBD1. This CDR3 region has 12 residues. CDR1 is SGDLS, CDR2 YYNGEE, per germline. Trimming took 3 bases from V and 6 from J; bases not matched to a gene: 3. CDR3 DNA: TGTGCCAGCAGCGCCTCAGGGGGCGAGCAGTACTTC. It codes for CASSASGGEQYF.

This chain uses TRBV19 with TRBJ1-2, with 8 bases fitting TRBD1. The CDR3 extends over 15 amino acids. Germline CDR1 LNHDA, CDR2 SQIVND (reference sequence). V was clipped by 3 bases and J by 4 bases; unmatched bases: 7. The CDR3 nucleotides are TGTGCCAGTAGTATTGCCCAGGGGGCGGGCTATGGCTACACCTTC. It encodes CASSIAQGAGYGYTF.

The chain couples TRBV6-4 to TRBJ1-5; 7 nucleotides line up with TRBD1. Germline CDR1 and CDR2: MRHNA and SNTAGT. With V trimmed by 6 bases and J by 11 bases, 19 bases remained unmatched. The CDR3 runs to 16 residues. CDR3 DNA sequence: TGTGCCAGCAGGGACGTGGCGGGCAGGGGGAAGGCAGCCCAGCATTTT. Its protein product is CASRDVAGRGKAAQHF.

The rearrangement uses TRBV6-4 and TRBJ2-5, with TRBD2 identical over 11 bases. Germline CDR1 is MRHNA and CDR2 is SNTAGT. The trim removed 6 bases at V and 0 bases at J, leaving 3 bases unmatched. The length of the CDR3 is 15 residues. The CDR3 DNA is TGTGCCAGCAGCGCGGGACTAGCGGACCAAGAGACCCAGTACTTC. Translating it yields CASSAGLADQETQYF.

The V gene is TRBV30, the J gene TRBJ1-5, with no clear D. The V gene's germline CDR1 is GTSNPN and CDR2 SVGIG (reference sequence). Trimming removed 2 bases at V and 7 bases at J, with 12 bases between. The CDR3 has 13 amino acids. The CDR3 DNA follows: TGTGCCTGGAGTCCCGGGAGGTTGCAGCCCCAGCATTTT. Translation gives CAWSPGRLQPQHF.

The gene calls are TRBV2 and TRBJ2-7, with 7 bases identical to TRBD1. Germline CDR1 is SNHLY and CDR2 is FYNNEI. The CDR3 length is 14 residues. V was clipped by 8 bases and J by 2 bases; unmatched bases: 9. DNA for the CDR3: TGTGCCAGCGGGGCCGGGACAGCACCCTACGAGCAGTACTTC. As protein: CASGAGTAPYEQYF.

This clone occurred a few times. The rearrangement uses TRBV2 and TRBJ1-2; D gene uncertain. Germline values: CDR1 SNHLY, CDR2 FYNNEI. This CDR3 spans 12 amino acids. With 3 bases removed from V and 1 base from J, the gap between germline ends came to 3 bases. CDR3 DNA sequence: TGTGCCAGCAGTGAGGATAACTATGGCTACACCTTC. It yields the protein CASSEDNYGYTF. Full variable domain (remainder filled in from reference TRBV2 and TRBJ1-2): EPEVTQTPSHQVTQMGQEVILRCVPISNHLYFYWYRQILGQKVEFLVSFYNNEISEKSEIFDDQFSVERPDGSNFTLKIRSTKLEDSAMYFCASSEDNYGYTFGSGTRLTVV.

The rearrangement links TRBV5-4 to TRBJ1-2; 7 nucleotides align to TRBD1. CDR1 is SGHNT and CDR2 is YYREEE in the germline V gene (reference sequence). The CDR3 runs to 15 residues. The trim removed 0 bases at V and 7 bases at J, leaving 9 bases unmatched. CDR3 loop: CASSLDGDRRGGYTF. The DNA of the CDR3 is TGTGCCAGCAGCTTGGACGGGGACAGACGGGGTGGCTACACCTTC.

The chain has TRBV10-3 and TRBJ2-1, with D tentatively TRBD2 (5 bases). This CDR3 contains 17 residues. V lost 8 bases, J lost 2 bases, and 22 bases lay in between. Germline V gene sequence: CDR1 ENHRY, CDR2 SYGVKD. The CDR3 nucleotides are TGTGCCATCTCAGGACCCCGGGAAAGCAATACCTACAATGAGCAGTTCTTC. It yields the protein CAISGPRESNTYNEQFF.

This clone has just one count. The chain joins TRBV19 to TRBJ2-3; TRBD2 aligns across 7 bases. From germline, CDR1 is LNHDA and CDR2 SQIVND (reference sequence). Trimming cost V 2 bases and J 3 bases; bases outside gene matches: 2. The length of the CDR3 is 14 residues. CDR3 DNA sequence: TGTGCCAGTAGTATAATGCGGGGGACAGATACGCAGTATTTT. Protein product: CASSIMRGTDTQYF. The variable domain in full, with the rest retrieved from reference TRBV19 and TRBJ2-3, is DGGITQSPKYLFRKEGQNVTLSCEQNLNHDAMYWYRQDPGQGLRLIYYSQIVNDFQKGDIAEGYSVSREKKESFPLTVTSAQKNPTAFYLCASSIMRGTDTQYFGPGTRLTVL.

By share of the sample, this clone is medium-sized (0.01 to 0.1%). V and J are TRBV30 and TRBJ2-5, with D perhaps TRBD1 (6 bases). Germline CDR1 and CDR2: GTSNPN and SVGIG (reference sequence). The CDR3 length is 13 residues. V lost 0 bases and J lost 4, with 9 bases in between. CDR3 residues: CAWSVLRGETQYF. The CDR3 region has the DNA TGTGCCTGGAGTGTACTCAGGGGAGAGACCCAGTACTTC.

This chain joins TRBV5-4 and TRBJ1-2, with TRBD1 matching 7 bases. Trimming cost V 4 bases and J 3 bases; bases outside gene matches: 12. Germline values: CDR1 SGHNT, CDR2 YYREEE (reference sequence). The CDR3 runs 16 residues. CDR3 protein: CASSDSGTAAHYGYTF. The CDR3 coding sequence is TGTGCCAGCAGCGACTCCGGGACAGCGGCTCACTATGGCTACACCTTC.

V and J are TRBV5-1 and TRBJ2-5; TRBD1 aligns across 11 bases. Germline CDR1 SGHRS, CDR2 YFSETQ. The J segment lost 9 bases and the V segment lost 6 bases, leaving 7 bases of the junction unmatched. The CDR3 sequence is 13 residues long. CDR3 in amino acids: CASTPLGQGAQYF. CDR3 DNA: TGCGCCAGCACGCCACTGGGACAGGGGGCCCAGTACTTC.

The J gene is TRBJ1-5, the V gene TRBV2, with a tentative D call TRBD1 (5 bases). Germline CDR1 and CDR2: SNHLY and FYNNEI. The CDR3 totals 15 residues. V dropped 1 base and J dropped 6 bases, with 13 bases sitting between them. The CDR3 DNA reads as TGTGCCAGCAGTGAAGAAGGGGCCCGGGGTCAGCCCCAGCATTTT. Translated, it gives CASSEEGARGQPQHF.

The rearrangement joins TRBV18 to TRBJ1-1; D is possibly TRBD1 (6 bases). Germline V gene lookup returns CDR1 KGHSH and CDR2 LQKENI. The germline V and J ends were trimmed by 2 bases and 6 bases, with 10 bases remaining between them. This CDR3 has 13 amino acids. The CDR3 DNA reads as TGTGCCAGCTCACCAAGGGGGATTCCTGAAGCTTTCTTT. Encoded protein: CASSPRGIPEAFF.

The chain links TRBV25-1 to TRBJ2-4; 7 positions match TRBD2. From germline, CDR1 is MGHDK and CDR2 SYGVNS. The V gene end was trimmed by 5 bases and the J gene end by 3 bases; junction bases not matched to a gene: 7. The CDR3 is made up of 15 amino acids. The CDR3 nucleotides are TGTGCCAGCAGTCTATCCGGCGGGAGCAAAAACATTCAGTACTTC. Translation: CASSLSGGSKNIQYF.

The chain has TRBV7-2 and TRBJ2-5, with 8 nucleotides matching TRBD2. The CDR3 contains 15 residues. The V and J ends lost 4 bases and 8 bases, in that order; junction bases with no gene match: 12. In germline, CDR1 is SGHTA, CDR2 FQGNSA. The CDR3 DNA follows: TGTGCCAGCAGCTCCGGACTAGCCCTTTCTAAAACCCAGTACTTC. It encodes CASSSGLALSKTQYF.

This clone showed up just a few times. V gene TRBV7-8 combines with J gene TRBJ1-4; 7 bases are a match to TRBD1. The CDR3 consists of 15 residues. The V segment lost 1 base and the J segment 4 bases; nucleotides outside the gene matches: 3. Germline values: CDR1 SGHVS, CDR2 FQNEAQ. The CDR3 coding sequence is TGTGCCAGCAGCTTAGGACAGGGTTATAATGAAAAACTGTTTTTT. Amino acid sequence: CASSLGQGYNEKLFF.

The CDR3 loop reads CASSPDIKTYEQYF. In DNA, the CDR3 is TGTGCCAGCAGTCCCGACATCAAAACCTACGAGCAGTACTTC. The chain has TRBV6-6 and TRBJ2-7; no definite D call. V was cut by 5 bases and J by 2 bases, with 13 bases left in between. The CDR3 loop spans 14 amino acids. Germline V gives CDR1 MNHNY, CDR2 SVGAGI (reference sequence).

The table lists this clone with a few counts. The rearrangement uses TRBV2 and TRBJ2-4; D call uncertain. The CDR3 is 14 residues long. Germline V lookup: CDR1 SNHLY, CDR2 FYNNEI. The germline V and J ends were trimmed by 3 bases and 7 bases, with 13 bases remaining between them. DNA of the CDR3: TGTGCCAGCAGTGATCCCGGAATGGGGAACATTCAGTACTTC. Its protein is CASSDPGMGNIQYF.

The CDR3 sequence: CASSLTRQGPLAKNIQYF. The CDR3 nucleotides are TGTGCCAGCAGCTTAACCCGTCAGGGACCTCTAGCCAAAAACATTCAGTACTTC. V usage is TRBV14 and J usage is TRBJ2-4; D possibly uses TRBD1 or TRBD2 (5 bases each). Trimming removed 5 bases from V and 0 bases from J, with 20 bases in between. The CDR3 loop spans 18 amino acids. Looked up from germline, CDR1 is SGHDN and CDR2 is FVKESK.

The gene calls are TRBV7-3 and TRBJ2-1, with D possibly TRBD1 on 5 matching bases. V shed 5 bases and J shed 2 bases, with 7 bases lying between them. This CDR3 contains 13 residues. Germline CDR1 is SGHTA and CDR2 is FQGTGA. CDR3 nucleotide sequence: TGTGCCAGCAGCACGACAGCCTACAATGAGCAGTTCTTC. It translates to CASSTTAYNEQFF. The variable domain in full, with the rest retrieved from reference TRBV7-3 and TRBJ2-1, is GAGVSQTPSNKVTEKGKYVELRCDPISGHTALYWYRQSLGQGPEFLIYFQGTGAADDSGLPNDRFFAVRPEGSVSTLKIQRTERGDSAVYLCASSTTAYNEQFFGPGTRLTVL.